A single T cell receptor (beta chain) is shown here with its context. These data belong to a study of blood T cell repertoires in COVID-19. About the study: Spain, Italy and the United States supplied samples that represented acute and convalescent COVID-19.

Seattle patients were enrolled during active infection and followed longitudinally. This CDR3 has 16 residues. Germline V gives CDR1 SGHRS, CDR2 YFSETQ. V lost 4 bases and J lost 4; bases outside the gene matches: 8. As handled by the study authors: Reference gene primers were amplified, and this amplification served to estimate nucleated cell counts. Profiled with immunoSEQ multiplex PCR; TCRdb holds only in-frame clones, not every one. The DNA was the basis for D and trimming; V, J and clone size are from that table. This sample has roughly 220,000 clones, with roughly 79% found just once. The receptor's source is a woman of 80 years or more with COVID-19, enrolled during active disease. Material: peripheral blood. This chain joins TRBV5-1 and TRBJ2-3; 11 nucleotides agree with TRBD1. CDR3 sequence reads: CASSVRTGGASDTQYF. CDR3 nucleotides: TGCGCCAGCAGCGTTAGGACAGGGGGCGCGTCAGATACGCAGTATTTT.